This T cell receptor beta chain is from a study of shared clonotypes between healthy human individuals. Study-level points and caveats: Tissues were not sampled, only blood, and their repertoires likely differ. Clonotype sharing among the donors was expected to vary with sequencing depth. The sharing of 5% to 6.5% of naive CD4 clonotypes was seen across a handful of donors.

As concerns this clone: The target antigen is unknown.

CD4+ cells underwent separation, giving CD45RA+ naive and CD45RA-negative memory subsets. Data came from immunoSEQ multiplex PCR; TCRdb stores just in-frame clones and leaves some out. Here the sample spans some 1,100,000 clones, approximately 80% being singletons. This CDR3 comprises 14 residues. Germline values: CDR1 MDHEN, CDR2 SYDVKM. The V gene lost 10 bases and the J gene lost 0 bases, with 13 bases spanning the gap. The origin of this receptor is a man aged 18 to 30 in good health. Some clones in this sample may be carry-over from other donors' samples. Material: memory CD4+ T cells from PBMCs. Indicated subset: CD45RA-negative fraction. The V call is TRBV28, the J call TRBJ1-3; D remains ambiguous. CDR3 residues: CATGLAYSGNTIYF. DNA for the CDR3: TGTGCCACCGGACTGGCCTACTCTGGAAACACCATATATTTT. The full variable domain, in which reference TRBV28 and TRBJ1-3 provide the parts outside the CDR3, is DVKVTQSSRYLVKRTGEKVFLECVQDMDHENMFWYRQDPGLGLRLIYFSYDVKMKEKGDIPEGYSVSREKKERFSLILESASTNQTSMYLCATGLAYSGNTIYFGEGSWLTVV.